These T cell receptor beta chains were read from a single sample in a study of response to subunit inactivated influenza vaccine. One entry per CDR3 protein, called by TCRdb with MiXCR from the RT-PCR reads. Of just under 250,000 distinct CDR3 sequences in the sample, about 12% are singletons; the top ten hold 7.5% to 10%. The sample was non-naive T cells sorted from PBMCs, taken approximately 15 days before vaccination. The receptors were sampled from a middle-aged man who received an inactivated influenza vaccine. Both conserved end residues are part of each CDR3. Fields, in order: V gene, D gene, CDR3 protein. D genes are given only for firm matches.

>TRBV11-1|NA
CASSLAEGSTEAFF
>TRBV12-3/TRBV12-4|NA
CASSLKVRVASYTF
>TRBV7-9|TRBD1
CASSPSGTGWQETQYF
>TRBV9|NA
CASSVVETGELFF
>TRBV29-1|NA
CSAARGRTDTQYF
>TRBV7-6|NA
CASSFLYETQYF
>TRBV2|TRBD1
CASSPGTGDPQPQHF
>TRBV7-2|NA
CASTIAGVSGTQYF
>TRBV11-2|NA
CASSLGFRQETQYF
>TRBV20-1|TRBD2
CSATLPQRGGLNEQFF
>TRBV20-1|NA
CSASTDQETQYF
>TRBV20-1|TRBD1
CSAPERGQGKLFF
>TRBV5-6|TRBD1
CASSLGYRDSNTGELFF
>TRBV7-6|TRBD1
CASSSRDRGDEQFF
>TRBV3-1|NA
CASSLRDSNQPQHF